These 29 T cell receptor beta chains share one sample of origin, sequenced in a study of OX40 agonist ivuxolimab in advanced cancers. Using immunoSEQ multiplex PCR, the repertoire was profiled, and TCRdb retains in-frame clones only, with some absent. Of 30,000 or so clones in the sample, more than 90% were seen once. The sequencing here drew on CD4+ or CD8+ T cells sorted from blood, taken in a trial of the OX40 agonist ivuxolimab. The receptors shown here come from an adult with an advanced solid tumor such as melanoma, head and neck, liver or kidney cancer.

The rearrangement links TRBV15 to TRBJ2-5, with 11 nucleotides matching TRBD2. This CDR3 contains 16 residues. Germline V lookup: CDR1 LNHNV, CDR2 YYDKDF (reference sequence). Trimming took 4 bases from V and 3 from J; bases not matched to a gene: 7. The CDR3 protein is CATSTDIAGGEETQYF. In nucleotides, the CDR3 is TGTGCCACCAGCACCGATATAGCGGGGGGGGAAGAGACCCAGTACTTC.

This chain links TRBV7-5 with TRBJ2-1; the tabulated D call, TRBD2, remains unverified against the DNA. TRBV7-5 represents a pseudogene. CDR3 length: 14 residues. CDR3 sequence reads: CASSPVLGGKEQFF. The CDR3 nucleotides read TGTGCCAGCAGCCCAGTGCTGGGGGGAAAAGAGCAGTTCTTC.

The chain links TRBV7-7 to TRBJ2-5; D might be TRBD2 (6 bases). The V and J ends lost 8 bases and 3 bases respectively, with 19 bases between them. The CDR3 totals 15 residues. In germline, CDR1 is SSHAT, CDR2 FNYEAQ (reference sequence). DNA for the CDR3: TGTGCCAGCGGTTTAAGACTAGATTCAAAAGAGACCCAGTACTTC. Protein sequence: CASGLRLDSKETQYF.

The count of this clone is one. V gene TRBV12-5 combines with J gene TRBJ2-3; D is unresolved. Germline CDR1 reads LGHNT; CDR2 reads FRNRAP. The CDR3 is made up of 16 amino acids. The germline V and J ends were trimmed by 1 base and 2 bases, with 13 bases remaining between them. CDR3 sequence: CASGLGVVGITDTQYF. The CDR3, as DNA: TGTGCTAGTGGTTTGGGTGTGGTGGGGATCACAGATACGCAGTATTTT.

This chain uses TRBV25-1 with TRBJ2-1; maybe TRBD2 (5 bases). V gave up 4 bases and J gave up 0 bases, with 13 bases separating them. The CDR3 is made up of 16 amino acids. Germline V CDR1 and CDR2: MGHDK, SYGVNS. The CDR3: CASSGPLGSSYNEQFF. The CDR3 DNA sequence: TGTGCCAGCAGTGGTCCCTTAGGGAGCTCCTACAATGAGCAGTTCTTC.

The genes are TRBV6-1 and TRBJ2-7; D not resolved. V lost 2 bases and J 2 bases, leaving 13 bases between the germline ends. The CDR3 spans 15 residues. The V gene's germline CDR1 is MNHNS and CDR2 SASEGT. CDR3 nucleotide sequence: TGTGCCAGCAGTGAAATCTCCCAACTTCCCTACGAGCAGTACTTC. Translated, it gives CASSEISQLPYEQYF.

The chain uses TRBV7-3 and TRBJ2-1; D possibly corresponds to TRBD2 (6 bases). The CDR3 consists of 16 residues. Germline loops: CDR1 SGHTA, CDR2 FQGTGA. V was pared by 1 base and J by 2 bases, with 12 bases between. CDR3 sequence (DNA): TGTGCCAGCAGCTTAAGGCACGGGAGTCCCTACAATGAGCAGTTCTTC. This sequence encodes CASSLRHGSPYNEQFF.

The chain links TRBV28 to TRBJ2-5; tentative D call: TRBD1 (6 bases). This CDR3 is 14 amino acids long. Trimming took 6 bases from V and 3 from J, leaving 14 bases between them. Germline values: CDR1 MDHEN, CDR2 SYDVKM. CDR3 amino acids: CASRAQQGEETQYF. The CDR3 DNA is TGTGCCAGCAGGGCTCAACAGGGCGAAGAGACCCAGTACTTC.

This chain joins TRBV19 and TRBJ1-1; D gene ambiguous. Between the trimmed V and J ends, which lost 7 bases and 7 bases, there was a span of 10 bases. This CDR3 contains 11 residues. Germline V gives CDR1 LNHDA, CDR2 SQIVND (reference sequence). The CDR3 nucleotides read TGTGCCAGTACCTCGGGCGATGAAGCTTTCTTT. The encoded protein is CASTSGDEAFF.

V is TRBV6-5 and J is TRBJ2-7; 9 nucleotides match TRBD1. In germline, CDR1 is MNHEY, CDR2 SVGAGI. V was pared by 4 bases and J by 2 bases, with 3 bases of the junction left unmatched. The CDR3 extends over 14 amino acids. As DNA, the CDR3 is TGTGCCAGCAGTTTTGGACAGGGGACCTACGAGCAGTACTTC. Amino acids: CASSFGQGTYEQYF.

The rearrangement links TRBV7-2 to TRBJ2-7; 7 bases match TRBD1. The junction had 5 bases not matched to a gene; V was cut back by 3 bases and J by 3 bases. Germline assignment: CDR1 SGHTA and CDR2 FQGNSA. The CDR3 extends over 14 amino acids. CDR3 sequence: CASSFLSGGYEQYF. CDR3 nucleotides: TGTGCCAGCAGCTTCCTTTCAGGGGGCTACGAGCAGTACTTC. The complete variable domain, with remaining parts taken from reference TRBV7-2 and TRBJ2-7, reads GAGVSQSPSNKVTEKGKDVELRCDPISGHTALYWYRQSLGQGLEFLIYFQGNSAPDKSGLPSDRFSAERTGGSVSTLTIQRTQQEDSAVYLCASSFLSGGYEQYFGPGTRLTVT.

The chain carries TRBV19 and TRBJ2-2; perhaps TRBD1 as D (6 bases). Germline CDR1 is LNHDA and CDR2 is SQIVND (reference sequence). V shed 3 bases and J shed 0 bases, with 32 bases lying between them. The CDR3 is 23 residues long. The CDR3 loop reads CASSISPQLAMVRGQTNTGELFF. CDR3 DNA sequence: TGTGCCAGTAGTATCTCTCCACAATTAGCGATGGTCAGGGGACAAACGAACACCGGGGAGCTGTTTTTT.

The chain is built from TRBV7-9 and TRBJ1-2; TRBD1 agrees at 9 bases. CDR3 length equals 15 residues. J was trimmed by 7 bases and V by 5 bases; bases with no gene match: 11. Germline CDR1 SEHNR, CDR2 FQNEAQ (reference sequence). The CDR3 sequence: CASSPAGQGILGYTF. The CDR3 coding sequence is TGTGCCAGCAGCCCCGCGGGACAGGGAATTCTTGGCTACACCTTC.

V is TRBV1 and J is TRBJ2-3; no DNA check was done on the table's D call, TRBD1. TRBV1 is designated a pseudogene. The CDR3 is 17 residues long. CDR3 sequence reads: CTSSHGEEGAPPDTQYF. The CDR3 bases are TGCACCAGCAGCCACGGGGAGGAGGGGGCGCCCCCAGATACGCAGTATTTT.

This clone came up once. The chain is built from TRBV5-1 and TRBJ2-7; 11 bases map to TRBD1. CDR3 size: 15 residues. Germline values: CDR1 SGHRS, CDR2 YFSETQ. The J segment lost 4 bases and the V segment lost 3 bases, leaving 6 bases of the junction unmatched. The CDR3 reads CASSSEDRGLYEQYF. In DNA form, the CDR3 reads TGCGCCAGCAGCTCGGAGGACAGGGGGCTGTACGAGCAGTACTTC.

The chain carries TRBV27 and TRBJ1-1; D is possibly TRBD1 (5 bases). This CDR3 spans 13 amino acids. With 2 bases removed from V and 4 bases from J, the gap between germline ends came to 8 bases. Per germline, CDR1 MNHEY and CDR2 SMNVEV (reference sequence). The CDR3, as DNA: TGTGCCAGCAGTTTACAGGGTTTCACTGAAGCTTTCTTT. Translation gives CASSLQGFTEAFF.

This chain uses TRBV5-1 with TRBJ2-1; D remains ambiguous. The ends were cut back, 0 bases at V and 6 bases at J, with 4 bases in the middle. CDR3 length: 12 residues. CDR1 and CDR2 (germline): SGHRS, YFSETQ. The chain's CDR3 is CASSLGVNEQFF. The CDR3 DNA reads as TGCGCCAGCAGCTTGGGGGTCAATGAGCAGTTCTTC.

The sample holds one count of this clone. The chain has TRBV6-5 and TRBJ1-2; 7 positions match TRBD1. Germline trimming cut 2 bases from V and 0 bases from J; bases unmatched to any gene: 3. CDR1 MNHEY and CDR2 SVGAGI come from the germline V gene. This CDR3 has 15 amino acids. The CDR3 reads CASSYGQGANYGYTF. CDR3 bases: TGTGCCAGCAGTTACGGGCAGGGGGCTAACTATGGCTACACCTTC.

This clone has a single count. The chain uses TRBV5-6 and TRBJ2-7, with D perhaps being TRBD1 or TRBD2 (6 bases each). CDR3 size: 12 residues. Trimming removed 7 bases from V and 6 bases from J, with 14 bases in between. Germline loops: CDR1 SGHDT, CDR2 YYEEEE. CDR3 residues: CASSGGGGEQYF. CDR3 nucleotides: TGTGCCAGCTCAGGAGGAGGGGGCGAGCAGTACTTC.

V is TRBV6-6 and J is TRBJ1-1; 11 nucleotides align to TRBD1. Unmatched junction bases numbered 3, after V lost 5 bases and J lost 1 base. The V gene's germline CDR1 is MNHNY and CDR2 SVGAGI (reference sequence). The CDR3 covers 15 residues. This chain's CDR3 is CASSGGQGANTEAFF. The CDR3 nucleotides are TGTGCCAGCAGTGGAGGACAGGGGGCGAACACTGAAGCTTTCTTT.

This clone was seen only once. V usage is TRBV9 and J usage is TRBJ1-1; the match to TRBD1 covers 11 bases. Germline loops: CDR1 SGDLS, CDR2 YYNGEE. The CDR3 consists of 15 residues. V gave up 4 bases and J gave up 1 base; unmatched junction bases: 3. The CDR3 protein is CASSPGTGGNTEAFF. CDR3 DNA: TGTGCCAGCAGCCCCGGGACAGGGGGGAACACTGAAGCTTTCTTT.

V and J are TRBV6-4 and TRBJ1-1; D is undetermined. The V gene's germline CDR1 is MRHNA and CDR2 SNTAGT. Trimming pared 6 bases from V and 1 base from J, leaving 9 bases between. The CDR3 extends over 13 amino acids. Here the CDR3 reads CASSPATNTEAFF. Written as DNA, the CDR3 is TGTGCCAGCAGCCCTGCCACGAACACTGAAGCTTTCTTT.

This clone was observed once. The chain recombines TRBV9 with TRBJ1-4, with D maybe TRBD1 (5 bases). Germline CDR1 is SGDLS and CDR2 is YYNGEE. This CDR3 comprises 15 residues. Trimming stripped 2 bases from V and 3 bases from J, with 11 bases between. CDR3 protein: CASSVGRTSNEKLFF. CDR3 in DNA: TGTGCCAGCAGCGTGGGACGGACGTCTAATGAAAAACTGTTTTTT.

The chain uses TRBV19 and TRBJ2-7; 9 bases line up with TRBD1. This CDR3 region has 15 residues. Germline values: CDR1 LNHDA, CDR2 SQIVND (reference sequence). After removal of 5 bases from V and 4 bases from J, the junction contained 9 bases not matched to a gene. The CDR3 DNA follows: TGTGCCAGTAGTCCCTACTCCGGGACAGGGTACGAGCAGTACTTC. Its protein is CASSPYSGTGYEQYF.

In its sample, this clone was seen once. Here the CDR3 reads CASSDWGGYNEQFF. CDR3 nucleotide sequence: TGTGCCAGCAGTGACTGGGGGGGGTACAATGAGCAGTTCTTC. The gene calls are TRBV6-1 and TRBJ2-1; 7 bases match TRBD2. Germline values: CDR1 MNHNS, CDR2 SASEGT. CDR3 length: 14 amino acids. V gave up 3 bases and J gave up 4 bases; unmatched junction bases: 3.

The gene calls are TRBV6-6 and TRBJ1-2; D possibly corresponds to TRBD1 (5 bases). V was cut by 4 bases and J by 2 bases, with 8 bases left in between. The length of the CDR3 is 13 residues. Germline assignment: CDR1 MNHNY and CDR2 SVGAGI (reference sequence). DNA for the CDR3: TGTGCCAGCAGTTCCGGGACCAACTATGGCTACACCTTC. It translates to CASSSGTNYGYTF.

This chain uses TRBV7-3 with TRBJ2-3; D is perhaps TRBD1 or TRBD2 (5 bases each). Germline values: CDR1 SGHTA, CDR2 FQGTGA. The ends were cut back, 8 bases at V and 0 bases at J, with 9 bases in the middle. The CDR3 has 13 residues. The CDR3 protein is CASGWGSTDTQYF. DNA for the CDR3: TGTGCCAGCGGGTGGGGGAGCACAGATACGCAGTATTTT.

This clone is a singleton in its sample. The V call is TRBV5-6, the J call TRBJ2-2, with D perhaps TRBD1 or TRBD2 (5 bases each). Trimming pared 4 bases from V and 3 bases from J, leaving 16 bases between. From germline, CDR1 is SGHDT and CDR2 YYEEEE. This CDR3 contains 16 residues. The CDR3 here is CASSPGLGLDTGELFF. CDR3 DNA: TGTGCCAGCAGCCCGGGGCTTGGGCTAGACACCGGGGAGCTGTTTTTT.

The chain links TRBV19 to TRBJ1-2; 9 bases agree with TRBD1. The CDR3 loop spans 13 amino acids. Trimming removed 6 bases from V and 7 bases from J; junction bases left unmatched: 6. Germline loops: CDR1 LNHDA, CDR2 SQIVND (reference sequence). CDR3 in DNA: TGTGCCAGTAGGTTAGGACAGGGGACTGGCTACACCTTC. As protein: CASRLGQGTGYTF.